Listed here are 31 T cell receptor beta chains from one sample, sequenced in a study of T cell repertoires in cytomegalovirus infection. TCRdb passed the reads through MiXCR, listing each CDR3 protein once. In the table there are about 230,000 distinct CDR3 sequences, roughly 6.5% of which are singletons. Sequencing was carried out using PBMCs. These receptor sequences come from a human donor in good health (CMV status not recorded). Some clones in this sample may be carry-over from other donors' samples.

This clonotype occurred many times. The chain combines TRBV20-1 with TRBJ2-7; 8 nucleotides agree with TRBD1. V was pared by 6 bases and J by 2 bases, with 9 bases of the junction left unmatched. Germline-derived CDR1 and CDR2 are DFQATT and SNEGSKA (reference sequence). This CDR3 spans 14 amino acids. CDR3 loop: CSANDRGTTYEQYF. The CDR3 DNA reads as TGCAGTGCGAACGACAGGGGAACTACCTACGAGCAGTACTTC.

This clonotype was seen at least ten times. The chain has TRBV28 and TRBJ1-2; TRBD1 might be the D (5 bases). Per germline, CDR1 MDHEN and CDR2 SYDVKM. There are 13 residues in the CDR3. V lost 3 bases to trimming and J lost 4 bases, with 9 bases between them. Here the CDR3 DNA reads TGTGCCAGCAGTTTGGCGGGGACCTATGGCTACACCTTC. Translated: CASSLAGTYGYTF.

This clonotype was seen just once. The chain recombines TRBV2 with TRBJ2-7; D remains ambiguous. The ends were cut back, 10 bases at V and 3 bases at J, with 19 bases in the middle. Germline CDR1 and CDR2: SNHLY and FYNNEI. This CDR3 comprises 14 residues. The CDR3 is CANKWLTGGYEQYF. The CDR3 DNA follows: TGTGCCAACAAATGGCTCACGGGCGGCTACGAGCAGTACTTC.

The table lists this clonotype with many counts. CDR3 protein: CASSFWGDNSNQPQHF. DNA of the CDR3: TGTGCCAGCAGCTTTTGGGGGGATAATAGCAATCAGCCCCAGCATTTT. The gene calls are TRBV5-5 and TRBJ1-5; perhaps TRBD1 as D (5 bases). This CDR3 contains 16 residues. Germline CDR1 reads SGHKS; CDR2 reads YYEKEE (reference sequence). The V gene lost 2 bases and the J gene lost 0 bases, with 12 bases spanning the gap. Complete variable domain (other parts from reference TRBV5-5 and TRBJ1-5): DAGVTQSPTHLIKTRGQQVTLRCSPISGHKSVSWYQQVLGQGPQFIFQYYEKEERGRGNFPDRFSARQFPNYSSELNVNALLLGDSALYLCASSFWGDNSNQPQHFGDGTRLSIL.

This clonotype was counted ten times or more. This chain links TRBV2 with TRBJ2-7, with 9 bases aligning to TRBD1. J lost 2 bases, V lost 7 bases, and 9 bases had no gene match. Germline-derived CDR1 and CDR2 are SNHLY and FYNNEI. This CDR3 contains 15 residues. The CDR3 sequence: CASTGGTGSAYEQYF. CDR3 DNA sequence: TGTGCCAGCACTGGGGGGACAGGGTCGGCCTACGAGCAGTACTTC.

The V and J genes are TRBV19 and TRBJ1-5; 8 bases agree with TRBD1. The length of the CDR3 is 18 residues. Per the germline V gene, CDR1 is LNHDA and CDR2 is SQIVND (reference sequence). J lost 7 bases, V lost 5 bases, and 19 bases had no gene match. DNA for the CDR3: TGTGCCAGTAGTCTCATATTCCGAAGAGGACAGGGCGAACAGCCCCAGCATTTT. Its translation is CASSLIFRRGQGEQPQHF.

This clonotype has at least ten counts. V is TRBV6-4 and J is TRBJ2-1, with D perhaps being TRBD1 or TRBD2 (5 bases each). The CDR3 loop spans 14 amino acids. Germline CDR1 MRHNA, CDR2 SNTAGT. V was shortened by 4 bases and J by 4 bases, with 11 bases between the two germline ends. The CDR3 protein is CASSGGDGYNEQFF. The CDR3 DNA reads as TGTGCCAGCAGTGGAGGGGACGGATACAATGAGCAGTTCTTC.

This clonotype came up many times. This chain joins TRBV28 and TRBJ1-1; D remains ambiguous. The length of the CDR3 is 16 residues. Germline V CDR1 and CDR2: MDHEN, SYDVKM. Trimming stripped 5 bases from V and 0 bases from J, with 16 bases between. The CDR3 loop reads CASSPLGGAMNTEAFF. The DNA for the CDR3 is TGTGCCAGCAGTCCCCTGGGAGGAGCCATGAACACTGAAGCTTTCTTT.

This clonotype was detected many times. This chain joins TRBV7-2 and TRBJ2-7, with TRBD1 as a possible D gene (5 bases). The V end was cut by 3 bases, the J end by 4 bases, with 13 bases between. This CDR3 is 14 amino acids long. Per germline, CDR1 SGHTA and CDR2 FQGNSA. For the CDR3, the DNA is TGTGCCAGCAGCTTTGGGGCTTTAGGGTACGAGCAGTACTTC. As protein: CASSFGALGYEQYF.

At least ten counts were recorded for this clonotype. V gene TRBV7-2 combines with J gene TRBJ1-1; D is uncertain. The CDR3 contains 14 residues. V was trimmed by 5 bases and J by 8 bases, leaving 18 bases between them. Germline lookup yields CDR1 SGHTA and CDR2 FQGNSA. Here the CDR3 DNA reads TGTGCCAGCAGCCCTGGTGGTAGTACCCGGGAAGCTTTCTTT. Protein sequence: CASSPGGSTREAFF.

The DNA of the CDR3 is TGCAGCGTTGCCGAAAGCCTTGGGAGGGGGCCCACTGAAGCTTTCTTT. It is translated as CSVAESLGRGPTEAFF. The V and J genes are TRBV29-1 and TRBJ1-1, with TRBD1 identical over 7 bases. This CDR3 spans 16 amino acids. CDR1 is SQVTM and CDR2 is ANQGSEA in the germline V gene. Trimming cost V 4 bases and J 4 bases; bases outside gene matches: 15.

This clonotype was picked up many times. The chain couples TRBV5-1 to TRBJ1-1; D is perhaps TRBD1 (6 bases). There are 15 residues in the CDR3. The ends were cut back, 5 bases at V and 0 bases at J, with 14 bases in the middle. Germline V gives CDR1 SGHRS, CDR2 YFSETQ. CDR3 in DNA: TGCGCCAGCAGAAGCTGGACAGACATGAACACTGAAGCTTTCTTT. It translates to CASRSWTDMNTEAFF. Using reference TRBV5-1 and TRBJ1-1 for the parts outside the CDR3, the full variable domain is KAGVTQTPRYLIKTRGQQVTLSCSPISGHRSVSWYQQTPGQGLQFLFEYFSETQRNKGNFPGRFSGRQFSNSRSEMNVSTLELGDSALYLCASRSWTDMNTEAFFGQGTRLTVV.

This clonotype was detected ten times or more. The CDR3 spells CASGVDSSYEQYF. CDR3 coding DNA: TGTGCCAGCGGGGTGGACAGCTCCTACGAGCAGTACTTC. This chain links TRBV5-6 with TRBJ2-7, with a weak D call TRBD1 (6 bases). The CDR3 runs to 13 residues. Germline CDR1 is SGHDT and CDR2 is YYEEEE. V was clipped by 7 bases and J by 0 bases, with 11 bases between them.

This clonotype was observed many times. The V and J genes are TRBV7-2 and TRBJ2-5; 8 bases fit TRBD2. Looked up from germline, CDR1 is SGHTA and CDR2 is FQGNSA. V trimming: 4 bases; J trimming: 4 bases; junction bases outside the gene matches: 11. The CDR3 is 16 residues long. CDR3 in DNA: TGTGCCAGCAGCTCCCTTCCGAGCGGGGGCACAGAGACCCAGTACTTC. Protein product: CASSSLPSGGTETQYF. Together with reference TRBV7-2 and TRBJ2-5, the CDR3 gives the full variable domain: GAGVSQSPSNKVTEKGKDVELRCDPISGHTALYWYRQSLGQGLEFLIYFQGNSAPDKSGLPSDRFSAERTGGSVSTLTIQRTQQEDSAVYLCASSSLPSGGTETQYFGPGTRLLVL.

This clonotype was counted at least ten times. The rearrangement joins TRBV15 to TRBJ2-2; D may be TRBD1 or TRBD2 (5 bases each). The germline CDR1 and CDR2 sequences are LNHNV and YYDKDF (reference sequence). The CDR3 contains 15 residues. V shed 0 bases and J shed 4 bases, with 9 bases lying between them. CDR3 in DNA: TGTGCCACCAGCAGAGATCGGGGCCGCACCGGGGAGCTGTTTTTT. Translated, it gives CATSRDRGRTGELFF.

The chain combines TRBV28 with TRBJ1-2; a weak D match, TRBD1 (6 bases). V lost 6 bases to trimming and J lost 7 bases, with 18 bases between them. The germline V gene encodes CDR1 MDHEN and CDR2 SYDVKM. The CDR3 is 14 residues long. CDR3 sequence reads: CASSPSTGVSGYTF. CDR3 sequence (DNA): TGTGCCAGCAGCCCCTCGACAGGCGTGAGTGGCTACACCTTC.

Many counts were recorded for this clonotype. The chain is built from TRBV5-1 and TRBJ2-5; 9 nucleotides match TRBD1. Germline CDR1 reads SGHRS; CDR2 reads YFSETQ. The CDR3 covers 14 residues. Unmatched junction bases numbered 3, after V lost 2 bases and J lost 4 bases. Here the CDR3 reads CASSFTGGSETQYF. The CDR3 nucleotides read TGCGCCAGCAGCTTTACAGGGGGCTCAGAGACCCAGTACTTC. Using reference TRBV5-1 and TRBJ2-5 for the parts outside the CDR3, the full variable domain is KAGVTQTPRYLIKTRGQQVTLSCSPISGHRSVSWYQQTPGQGLQFLFEYFSETQRNKGNFPGRFSGRQFSNSRSEMNVSTLELGDSALYLCASSFTGGSETQYFGPGTRLLVL.

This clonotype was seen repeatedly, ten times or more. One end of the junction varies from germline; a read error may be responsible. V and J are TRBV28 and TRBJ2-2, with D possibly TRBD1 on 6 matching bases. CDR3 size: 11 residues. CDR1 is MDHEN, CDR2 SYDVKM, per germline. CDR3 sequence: CASGDPGELFF. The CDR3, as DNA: TGCGCCTCAGGGGATCCCGGGGAGCTGTTTTTT. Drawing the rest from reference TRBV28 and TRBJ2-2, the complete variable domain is DVKVTQSSRYLVKRTGEKVFLECVQDMDHENMFWYRQDPGLGLRLIYFSYDVKMKEKGDIPEGYSVSREKKERFSLILESASTNQTSMYLCASGDPGELFFGEGSRLTVL.

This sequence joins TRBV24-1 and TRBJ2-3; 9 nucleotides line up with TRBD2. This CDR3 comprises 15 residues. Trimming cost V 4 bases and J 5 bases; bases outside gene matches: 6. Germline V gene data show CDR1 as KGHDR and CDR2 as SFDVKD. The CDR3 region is CATSDPSGEGDTQYF. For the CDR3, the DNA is TGTGCCACCAGTGACCCTAGCGGGGAGGGAGATACGCAGTATTTT.

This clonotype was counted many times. The CDR3 DNA is TGTGCCAGCAGCAGGGTCAGCTCTGGAAACACCATATATTTT. This translates into CASSRVSSGNTIYF. The chain employs TRBV7-8 and TRBJ1-3; no reliable D call. This CDR3 comprises 14 residues. V was shortened by 5 bases and J by 0 bases, with 8 bases between the two germline ends. Germline V gene lookup returns CDR1 SGHVS and CDR2 FQNEAQ.

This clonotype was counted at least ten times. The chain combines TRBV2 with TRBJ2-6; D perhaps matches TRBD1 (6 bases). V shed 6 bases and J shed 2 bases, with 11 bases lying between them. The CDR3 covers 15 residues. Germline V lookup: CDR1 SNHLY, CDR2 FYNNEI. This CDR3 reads CASSQQGAGANVLTF. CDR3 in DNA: TGTGCCAGCAGCCAACAGGGCGCTGGGGCCAACGTCCTGACTTTC. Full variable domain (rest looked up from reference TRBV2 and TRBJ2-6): EPEVTQTPSHQVTQMGQEVILRCVPISNHLYFYWYRQILGQKVEFLVSFYNNEISEKSEIFDDQFSVERPDGSNFTLKIRSTKLEDSAMYFCASSQQGAGANVLTFGAGSRLTVL.

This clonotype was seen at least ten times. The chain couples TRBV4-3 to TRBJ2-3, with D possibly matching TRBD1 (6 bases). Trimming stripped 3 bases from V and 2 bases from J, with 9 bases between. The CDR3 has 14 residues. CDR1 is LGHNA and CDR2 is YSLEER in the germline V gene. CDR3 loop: CASSQTGFTDTQYF. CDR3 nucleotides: TGCGCCAGCAGCCAGACAGGTTTCACAGATACGCAGTATTTT.

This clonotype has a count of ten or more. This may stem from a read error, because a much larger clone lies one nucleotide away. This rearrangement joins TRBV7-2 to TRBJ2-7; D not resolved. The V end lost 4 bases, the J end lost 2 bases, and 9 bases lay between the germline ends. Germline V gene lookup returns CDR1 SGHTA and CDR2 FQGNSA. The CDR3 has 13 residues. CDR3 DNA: TGTGCCAGCAGCTCGAAATGGACCTACGAGCAGTACTTC. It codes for CASSSKWTYEQYF.

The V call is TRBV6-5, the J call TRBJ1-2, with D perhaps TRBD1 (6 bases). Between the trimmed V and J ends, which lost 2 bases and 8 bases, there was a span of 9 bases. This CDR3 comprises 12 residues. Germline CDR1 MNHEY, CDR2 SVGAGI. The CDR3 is CASSYAGEGYTF. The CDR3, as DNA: TGTGCCAGCAGTTACGCAGGGGAAGGCTACACCTTC.

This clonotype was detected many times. In DNA form, the CDR3 reads TGTGCCAGCACCCAACGAGGATCAACCGGGGAGCTGTTTTTT. This gives the protein CASTQRGSTGELFF. V gene TRBV2 combines with J gene TRBJ2-2; D gene uncertain. The CDR3 has 14 amino acids. V was clipped by 7 bases and J by 5 bases, with 14 bases between them. Germline V gene sequence: CDR1 SNHLY, CDR2 FYNNEI.

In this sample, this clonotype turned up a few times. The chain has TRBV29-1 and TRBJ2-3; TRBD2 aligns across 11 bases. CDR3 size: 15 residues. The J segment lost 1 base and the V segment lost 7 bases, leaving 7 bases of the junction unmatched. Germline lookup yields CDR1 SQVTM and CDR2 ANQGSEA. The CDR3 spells CSGGGTSGGTDTQYF. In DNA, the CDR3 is TGCAGCGGGGGGGGGACTAGCGGCGGCACAGATACGCAGTATTTT.

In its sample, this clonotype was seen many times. The DNA for the CDR3 is TGTGCCAGCACCAAGGAAGGGCGGGAAGAGACCCAGTACTTC. Its protein product is CASTKEGREETQYF. The chain recombines TRBV19 with TRBJ2-5, with D tentatively TRBD2 (5 bases). The CDR3 extends over 14 amino acids. The germline CDR1 and CDR2 sequences are LNHDA and SQIVND (reference sequence). The ends were cut back, 9 bases at V and 3 bases at J, with 17 bases in the middle.

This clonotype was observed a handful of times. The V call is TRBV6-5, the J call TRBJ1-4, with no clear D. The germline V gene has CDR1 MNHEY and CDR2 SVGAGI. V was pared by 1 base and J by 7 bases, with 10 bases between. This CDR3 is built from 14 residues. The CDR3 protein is CASSYFSGSEKLFF. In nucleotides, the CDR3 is TGTGCCAGCAGTTACTTCTCGGGAAGTGAAAAACTGTTTTTT.

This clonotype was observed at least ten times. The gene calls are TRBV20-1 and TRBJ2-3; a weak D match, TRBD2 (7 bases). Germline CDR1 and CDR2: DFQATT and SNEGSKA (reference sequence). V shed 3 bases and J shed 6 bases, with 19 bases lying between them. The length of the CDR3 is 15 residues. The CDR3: CSASIGGGLKDTQYF. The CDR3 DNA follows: TGCAGTGCTAGTATCGGCGGGGGCCTGAAGGATACGCAGTATTTT.

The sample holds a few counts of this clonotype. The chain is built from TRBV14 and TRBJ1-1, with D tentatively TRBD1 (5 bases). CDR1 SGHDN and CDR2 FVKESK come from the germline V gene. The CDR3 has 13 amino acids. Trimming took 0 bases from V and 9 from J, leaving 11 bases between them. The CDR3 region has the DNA TGTGCCAGCAGCCAAGATCAGGGTGTAAAAGCTTTCTTT. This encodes CASSQDQGVKAFF. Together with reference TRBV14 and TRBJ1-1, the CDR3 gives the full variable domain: EAGVTQFPSHSVIEKGQTVTLRCDPISGHDNLYWYRRVMGKEIKFLLHFVKESKQDESGMPNNRFLAERTGGTYSTLKVQPAELEDSGVYFCASSQDQGVKAFFGQGTRLTVV.

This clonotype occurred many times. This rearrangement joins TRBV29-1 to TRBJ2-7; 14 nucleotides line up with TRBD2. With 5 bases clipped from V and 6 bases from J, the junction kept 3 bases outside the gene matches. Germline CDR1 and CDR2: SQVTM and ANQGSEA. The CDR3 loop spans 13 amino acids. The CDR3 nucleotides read TGCAGCGTTCTCGGGACTAGCGGGGGCGAGCAGTACTTC. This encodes CSVLGTSGGEQYF.